These 24 T cell receptor beta chains share one sample of origin, sequenced in a study of quantifying T cell responses using KT2 cells. Study summary: cDNA was made from DNase-treated RNA using alpha and beta constant primers.

Each cDNA got a UMI-containing oligo ligated at its 3' end. An equimolar mix of RC1.1 and RC1.2 primed the beta chain across TRBC1 and TRBC2. One entry per CDR3 protein results from TCRdb running MiXCR on the UMI-ligation and nested PCR reads. The sample has 40,000 or so distinct CDR3 sequences, around 15% seen once. Sequencing used PBMCs spiked with cells of the T cell clone KT2. The receptors stem from a human donor.

The rearrangement uses TRBV5-1 and TRBJ2-3; unclear D gene. The CDR3 consists of 14 residues. Trimming removed 0 bases at V and 0 bases at J, with 5 bases between. In germline, CDR1 is SGHRS, CDR2 YFSETQ. The DNA of the CDR3 is TGCGCCAGCAGCTTGGAGTCTAGCACAGATACGCAGTATTTT. Translated, it gives CASSLESSTDTQYF.

This clonotype was counted ten times or more. The chain carries TRBV2 and TRBJ1-5, with D possibly matching TRBD1 (5 bases). Germline lookup yields CDR1 SNHLY and CDR2 FYNNEI. V was shortened by 4 bases and J by 6 bases, with 16 bases between the two germline ends. CDR3 length: 15 amino acids. The CDR3 here is CASSVGGTQVQPQHF. CDR3 nucleotide sequence: TGTGCCAGCAGTGTCGGGGGGACTCAGGTTCAGCCCCAGCATTTT. The full variable domain, its missing parts supplied by reference TRBV2 and TRBJ1-5, is EPEVTQTPSHQVTQMGQEVILRCVPISNHLYFYWYRQILGQKVEFLVSFYNNEISEKSEIFDDQFSVERPDGSNFTLKIRSTKLEDSAMYFCASSVGGTQVQPQHFGDGTRLSIL.

This clonotype was seen more than once but under ten times. The chain carries TRBV11-2 and TRBJ2-7, with 8 bases identical to TRBD1. Trimming cost V 5 bases and J 3 bases; bases outside gene matches: 9. Per germline, CDR1 SGHAT and CDR2 FQNNGV. The CDR3 loop spans 15 amino acids. This chain's CDR3 is CASSDTGTGNYEQYF. The CDR3 DNA sequence: TGTGCCAGCAGCGACACCGGGACAGGAAACTACGAGCAGTACTTC.

This clonotype was observed many times. The J gene is TRBJ2-4, the V gene TRBV20-1, with TRBD2 identical over 8 bases. CDR3 size: 14 residues. After removal of 5 bases from V and 7 bases from J, the junction contained 10 bases not matched to a gene. Looked up from germline, CDR1 is DFQATT and CDR2 is SNEGSKA (reference sequence). CDR3 in DNA: TGCAGTGCTCATCCGGGACTAGTGCGGAACATTCAGTACTTC. Protein product: CSAHPGLVRNIQYF.

This clonotype was seen at least ten times. J is TRBJ1-1 and V is TRBV4-3; tentative D call: TRBD1 (6 bases). CDR1 is LGHNA and CDR2 is YSLEER in the germline V gene. Trimming shortened V by 0 bases and J by 7 bases, and 27 bases separated the two germline ends. CDR3 size: 19 residues. The chain's CDR3 is CASSQERGVGDPPGLEAFF. For the CDR3, the DNA is TGCGCCAGCAGCCAAGAAAGGGGGGTTGGGGACCCTCCGGGGCTTGAAGCTTTCTTT.

This rearrangement joins TRBV7-2 to TRBJ1-2; D remains ambiguous. The CDR3 consists of 13 residues. V dropped 3 bases and J dropped 8 bases, with 13 bases sitting between them. CDR1 and CDR2 (germline): SGHTA, FQGNSA. The CDR3 loop reads CASSFFIEQGYTF. The CDR3 nucleotides read TGTGCCAGCAGCTTTTTCATAGAGCAGGGCTACACCTTC.

The chain has TRBV6-5 and TRBJ2-7, with D perhaps given as TRBD1 or TRBD2 (5 bases each). V lost 0 bases, J lost 2 bases, and 20 bases lay in between. There are 18 residues in the CDR3. The germline V gene has CDR1 MNHEY and CDR2 SVGAGI. The CDR3 DNA follows: TGTGCCAGCAGTTACTCGGCTAGCTCAGGGAAGGGAACCTACGAGCAGTACTTC. Protein sequence: CASSYSASSGKGTYEQYF.

The chain recombines TRBV27 with TRBJ1-2, with 11 nucleotides matching TRBD1. Per germline, CDR1 MNHEY and CDR2 SMNVEV (reference sequence). J gave up 5 bases and V 6 bases, and 11 bases lay outside the gene matches. The CDR3 length is 16 residues. The CDR3 region has the DNA TGTGCCAGCAGCCCCGGCTGGGACAGGGGGTATTATGGCTACACCTTC. This codes for CASSPGWDRGYYGYTF.

The chain uses TRBV6-6 and TRBJ2-7; TRBD2 agrees at 7 bases. Per the germline V gene, CDR1 is MNHNY and CDR2 is SVGAGI (reference sequence). V lost 4 bases to trimming and J lost 4 bases; unmatched junction nucleotides: 4. This CDR3 spans 13 amino acids. DNA of the CDR3: TGTGCCAGCAGTTGGATGGGGGGGTACGAGCAGTACTTC. As protein: CASSWMGGYEQYF.

The chain joins TRBV12-3 or TRBV12-4 to TRBJ2-3; D is unclear. The CDR3 runs to 13 residues. V gave up 6 bases and J gave up 5 bases, with 12 bases separating them. The CDR3 loop is CASSRARRDTQYF. As DNA, the CDR3 is TGTGCCAGCAGCCGGGCCCGGCGAGATACGCAGTATTTT.

A few counts support this clonotype. The chain uses TRBV27 and TRBJ1-2; 12 bases are a match to TRBD1. This CDR3 region has 16 residues. J lost 8 bases, V lost 8 bases, and 15 bases had no gene match. Germline V CDR1 and CDR2: MNHEY, SMNVEV (reference sequence). The chain's CDR3 is CASYPRGTGGLGGYTF. CDR3 DNA sequence: TGTGCCAGCTACCCCAGGGGGACAGGGGGCTTAGGAGGCTACACCTTC.

The CDR3 DNA follows: TGTGCCAGCAGTTACGACAGATCCTACGAGCAGTACTTC. Protein sequence: CASSYDRSYEQYF. The chain joins TRBV6-2 or TRBV6-3 to TRBJ2-7; a weak D match, TRBD1 (5 bases). Trimming shortened V by 2 bases and J by 1 base, and 6 bases separated the two germline ends. The CDR3 covers 13 residues. The germline V gene has CDR1 MNHEY and CDR2 SVGEGT.

The chain has TRBV3-1 and TRBJ2-7; 10 bases map to TRBD2. The trim removed 1 base at V and 4 bases at J, leaving 4 bases unmatched. The CDR3 runs to 15 residues. The germline gives CDR1 LGHDT, CDR2 YNNKEL (reference sequence). DNA for the CDR3: TGTGCCAGCAGCCAAGTAGGACTAGCGGATTACGAGCAGTACTTC. Translated: CASSQVGLADYEQYF.

This clonotype was counted only a few times. The chain joins TRBV4-1 to TRBJ1-1; 7 bases fit TRBD1. The germline gives CDR1 MGHRA, CDR2 YSYEKL. V trimming: 3 bases; J trimming: 7 bases; junction bases outside the gene matches: 11. The CDR3 has 15 residues. This CDR3 reads CASSHLDRDVSEAFF. CDR3 sequence (DNA): TGCGCCAGCAGCCACCTAGACAGGGACGTGAGTGAAGCTTTCTTT.

The chain joins TRBV7-9 to TRBJ2-1; TRBD1 aligns across 9 bases. The CDR3 sequence is 15 residues long. Germline CDR1 SEHNR, CDR2 FQNEAQ (reference sequence). J was trimmed by 6 bases and V by 5 bases; bases with no gene match: 8. The CDR3 reads CASSQTRTGANEQFF. The CDR3 bases are TGTGCCAGCAGCCAGACCCGGACAGGGGCCAATGAGCAGTTCTTC.

The V and J genes are TRBV20-1 and TRBJ1-1; D is ambiguous. Germline V gives CDR1 DFQATT, CDR2 SNEGSKA (reference sequence). Trimming left V 8 bases short and J 11 bases short, with 18 bases between. The CDR3 consists of 11 residues. CDR3 DNA sequence: TGCAGTCTCCTAGGAGGTTTTGGGGCTTTCTTT. Translated: CSLLGGFGAFF.

This clonotype was found many times. The gene calls are TRBV29-1 and TRBJ2-3; 11 bases line up with TRBD1. This CDR3 is 13 amino acids long. The germline V gene encodes CDR1 SQVTM and CDR2 ANQGSEA. The V segment lost 6 bases and the J segment 5 bases; nucleotides outside the gene matches: 4. This chain's CDR3 is CSVGTGGKDTQYF. The CDR3 nucleotides are TGCAGCGTGGGGACAGGGGGGAAAGATACGCAGTATTTT.

The table lists this clonotype with a few counts. The rearrangement links TRBV4-3 to TRBJ2-7; D might be TRBD2 (6 bases). V was trimmed by 3 bases and J by 2 bases, leaving 11 bases between them. The CDR3 loop spans 14 amino acids. The germline gives CDR1 LGHNA, CDR2 YSLEER. CDR3 bases: TGCGCCAGCAGCCACGGCGGAGGGGCCTACGAGCAGTACTTC. It yields the protein CASSHGGGAYEQYF.

The chain recombines TRBV12-3 or TRBV12-4 with TRBJ1-2; D unresolved. V gave up 7 bases and J gave up 6 bases, with 15 bases separating them. The CDR3 contains 13 residues. CDR3 amino acids: CASTLPGYNGYTF. The DNA of the CDR3 is TGTGCCAGCACCCTTCCGGGGTACAATGGCTACACCTTC.

This clonotype turned up a few times. The chain combines TRBV9 with TRBJ2-1; TRBD2 matches at 9 bases. In germline, CDR1 is SGDLS, CDR2 YYNGEE. CDR3 length equals 15 residues. J lost 3 bases, V lost 2 bases, and 3 bases had no gene match. The CDR3 DNA follows: TGTGCCAGCAGCGTCCTAGCGGGGAACTACAATGAGCAGTTCTTC. Encoded protein: CASSVLAGNYNEQFF.

The CDR3 DNA is TGCGCCAGCAGCTTGTCACCTAGCGGGGGATTCACAGATACGCAGTATTTT. Encoded protein: CASSLSPSGGFTDTQYF. The chain joins TRBV5-1 to TRBJ2-3, with 10 bases lining up with TRBD2. This CDR3 region has 17 residues. V shed 1 base, J shed 2 bases, and the junction held 7 bases outside the gene matches. Germline lookup yields CDR1 SGHRS and CDR2 YFSETQ.

The chain is built from TRBV5-5 and TRBJ2-3; D is possibly TRBD2 (5 bases). The V end lost 9 bases, the J end lost 3 bases, and 14 bases lay between the germline ends. This CDR3 contains 13 residues. In germline, CDR1 is SGHKS, CDR2 YYEKEE (reference sequence). CDR3 nucleotide sequence: TGTGCCACTAGCCCCATCGCGACAGATACGCAGTATTTT. Translating it yields CATSPIATDTQYF.

V usage is TRBV19 and J usage is TRBJ2-7; D is unclear. Trimming removed 10 bases from V and 3 bases from J, with 25 bases in between. From germline, CDR1 is LNHDA and CDR2 SQIVND (reference sequence). The CDR3 spans 16 residues. DNA of the CDR3: TGTGCCACCAGATTAGCCGCCCTGGGCTACGTCTACGAGCAGTACTTC. The encoded protein is CATRLAALGYVYEQYF.

V usage is TRBV2 and J usage is TRBJ2-1; TRBD2 agrees at 9 bases. This CDR3 is built from 15 residues. With V trimmed by 0 bases and J by 9 bases, 6 bases remained unmatched. The germline CDR1 and CDR2 sequences are SNHLY and FYNNEI. CDR3 loop: CASSEAAGGQGEQFF. In DNA form, the CDR3 reads TGTGCCAGCAGTGAAGCGGCGGGGGGGCAGGGTGAGCAGTTCTTC.